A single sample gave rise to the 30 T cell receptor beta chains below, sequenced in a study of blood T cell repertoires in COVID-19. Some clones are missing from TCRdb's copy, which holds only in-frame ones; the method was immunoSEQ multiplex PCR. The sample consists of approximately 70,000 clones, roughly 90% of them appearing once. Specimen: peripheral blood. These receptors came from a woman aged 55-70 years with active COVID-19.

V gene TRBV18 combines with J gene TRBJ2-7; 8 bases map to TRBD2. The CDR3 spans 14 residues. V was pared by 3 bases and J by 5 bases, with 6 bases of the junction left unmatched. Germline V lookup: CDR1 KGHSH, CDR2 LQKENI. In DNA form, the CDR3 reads TGTGCCAGCTCACCCGGGGGGGGCAAGGACGAGCAGTACTTC. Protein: CASSPGGGKDEQYF. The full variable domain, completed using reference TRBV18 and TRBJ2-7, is NAGVMQNPRHLVRRRGQEARLRCSPMKGHSHVYWYRQLPEEGLKFMVYLQKENIIDESGMPKERFSAEFPKEGPSILRIQQVVRGDSAAYFCASSPGGGKDEQYFGPGTRLTVT.

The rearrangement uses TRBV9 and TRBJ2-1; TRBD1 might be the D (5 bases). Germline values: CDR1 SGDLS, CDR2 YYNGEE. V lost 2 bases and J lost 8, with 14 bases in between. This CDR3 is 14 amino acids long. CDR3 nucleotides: TGTGCCAGCAGCGTCACGGTAGGGGTCGATGAGCAGTTCTTC. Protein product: CASSVTVGVDEQFF.

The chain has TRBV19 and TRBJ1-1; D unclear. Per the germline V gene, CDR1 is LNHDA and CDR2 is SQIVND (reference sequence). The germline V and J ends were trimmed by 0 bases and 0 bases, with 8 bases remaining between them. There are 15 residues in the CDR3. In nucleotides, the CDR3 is TGTGCCAGTAGTATAGATCCGGGGTTGAACACTGAAGCTTTCTTT. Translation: CASSIDPGLNTEAFF.

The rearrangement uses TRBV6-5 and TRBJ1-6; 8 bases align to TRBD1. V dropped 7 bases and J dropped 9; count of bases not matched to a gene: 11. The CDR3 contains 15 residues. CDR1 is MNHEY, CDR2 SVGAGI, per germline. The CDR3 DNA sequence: TGTGCCAGCACCCCCGAAGGGACAGGATCTTCACCCCTCCACTTT. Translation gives CASTPEGTGSSPLHF.

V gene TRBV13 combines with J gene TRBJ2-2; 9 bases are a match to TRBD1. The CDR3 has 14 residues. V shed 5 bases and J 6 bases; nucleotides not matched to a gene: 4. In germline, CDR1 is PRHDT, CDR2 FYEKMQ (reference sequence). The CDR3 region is CASSRTGGPGELFF. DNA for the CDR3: TGTGCCAGCAGCCGAACAGGGGGCCCCGGGGAGCTGTTTTTT.

This CDR3 is CASSRKRPGLGGLGEQFF. Here the CDR3 DNA reads TGTGCCAGCAGTCGTAAGAGGCCGGGACTAGGCGGGTTGGGTGAGCAGTTCTTC. V and J are TRBV5-6 and TRBJ2-1; TRBD2 aligns across 8 bases. Trimming took 5 bases from V and 9 from J; bases not matched to a gene: 22. Germline CDR1 reads SGHDT; CDR2 reads YYEEEE. The CDR3 extends over 18 amino acids.

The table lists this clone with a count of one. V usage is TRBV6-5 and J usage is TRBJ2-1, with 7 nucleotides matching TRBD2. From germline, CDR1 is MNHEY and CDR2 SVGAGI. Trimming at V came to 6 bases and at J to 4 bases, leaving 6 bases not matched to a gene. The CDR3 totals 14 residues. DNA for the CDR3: TGTGCCAGCAGGCGGGACTACGAATACAATGAGCAGTTCTTC. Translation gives CASRRDYEYNEQFF.

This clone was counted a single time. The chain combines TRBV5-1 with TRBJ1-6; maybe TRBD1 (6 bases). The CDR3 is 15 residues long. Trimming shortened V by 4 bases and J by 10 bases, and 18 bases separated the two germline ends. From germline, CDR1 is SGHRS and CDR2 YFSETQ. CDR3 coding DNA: TGCGCCAGCAGCCCCCAGGGGAGGGTGGACTCACCCCTCCACTTT. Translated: CASSPQGRVDSPLHF.

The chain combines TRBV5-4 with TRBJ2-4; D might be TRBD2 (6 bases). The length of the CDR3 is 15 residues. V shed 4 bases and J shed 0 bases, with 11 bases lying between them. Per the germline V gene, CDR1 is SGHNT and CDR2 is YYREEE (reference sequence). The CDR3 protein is CASSPVGGAKNIQYF. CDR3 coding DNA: TGTGCCAGCAGCCCGGTCGGGGGAGCCAAAAACATTCAGTACTTC.

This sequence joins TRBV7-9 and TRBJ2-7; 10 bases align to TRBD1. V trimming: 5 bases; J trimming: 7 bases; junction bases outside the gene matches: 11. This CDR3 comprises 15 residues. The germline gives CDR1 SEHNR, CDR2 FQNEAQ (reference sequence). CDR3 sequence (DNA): TGTGCCAGCAGCCCAGGTGGGACAGGGGCGAGGGAGCAGTACTTC. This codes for CASSPGGTGAREQYF. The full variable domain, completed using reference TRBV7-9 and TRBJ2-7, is DTGVSQNPRHKITKRGQNVTFRCDPISEHNRLYWYRQTLGQGPEFLTYFQNEAQLEKSRLLSDRFSAERPKGSFSTLEIQRTEQGDSAMYLCASSPGGTGAREQYFGPGTRLTVT.

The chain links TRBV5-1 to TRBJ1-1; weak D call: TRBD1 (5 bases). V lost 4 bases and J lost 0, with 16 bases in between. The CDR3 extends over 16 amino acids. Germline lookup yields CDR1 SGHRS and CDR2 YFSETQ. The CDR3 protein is CASSITGVGVNTEAFF. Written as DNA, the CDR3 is TGCGCCAGCAGCATCACAGGTGTTGGGGTGAACACTGAAGCTTTCTTT.

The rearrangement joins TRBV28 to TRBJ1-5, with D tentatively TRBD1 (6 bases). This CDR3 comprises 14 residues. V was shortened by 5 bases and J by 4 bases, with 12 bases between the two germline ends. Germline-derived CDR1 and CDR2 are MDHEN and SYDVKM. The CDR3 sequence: CASSLGTTNQPQHF. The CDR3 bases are TGTGCCAGCAGTCTCGGGACAACAAATCAGCCCCAGCATTTT.

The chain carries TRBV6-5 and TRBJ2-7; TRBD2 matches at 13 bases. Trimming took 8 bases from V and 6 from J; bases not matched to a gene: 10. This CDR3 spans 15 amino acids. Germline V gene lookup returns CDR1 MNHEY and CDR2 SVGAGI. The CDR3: CASRIGLAGVGEQYF. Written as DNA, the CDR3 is TGTGCCAGCCGAATCGGACTAGCGGGAGTAGGCGAGCAGTACTTC.

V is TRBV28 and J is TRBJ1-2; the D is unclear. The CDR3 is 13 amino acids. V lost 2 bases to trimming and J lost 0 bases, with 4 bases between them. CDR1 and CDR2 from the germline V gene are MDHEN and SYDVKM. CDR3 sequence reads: CASSLITNYGYTF. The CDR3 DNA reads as TGTGCCAGCAGTTTAATTACTAACTATGGCTACACCTTC.

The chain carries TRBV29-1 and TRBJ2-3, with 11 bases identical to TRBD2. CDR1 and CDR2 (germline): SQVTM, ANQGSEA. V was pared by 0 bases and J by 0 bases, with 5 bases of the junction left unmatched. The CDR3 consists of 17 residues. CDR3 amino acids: CSVEDPGTSGSTDTQYF. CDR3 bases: TGCAGCGTTGAAGATCCCGGGACTAGCGGTAGCACAGATACGCAGTATTTT.

The CDR3 DNA follows: TGTGCCAGCAGTTTAGCAGGGATGGGGAATCAGCCCCAGCATTTT. This translates into CASSLAGMGNQPQHF. V usage is TRBV28 and J usage is TRBJ1-5; a possible D gene is TRBD1 (5 bases). The CDR3 runs to 15 residues. Germline V lookup: CDR1 MDHEN, CDR2 SYDVKM. Trimming left V 2 bases short and J 4 bases short, with 12 bases between.

DNA of the CDR3: TGTGCCAGCAGCCAAGACGCGGGGTCGGCTGAAGCTTTCTTT. It is translated as CASSQDAGSAEAFF. The rearrangement joins TRBV3-1 (or the pseudogene TRBV3-2) to TRBJ1-1; no definite D call. Trimming took 0 bases from V and 6 from J, leaving 11 bases between them. Germline CDR1 is LGHDT and CDR2 is YNNKEL (reference sequence). This CDR3 has 14 amino acids.

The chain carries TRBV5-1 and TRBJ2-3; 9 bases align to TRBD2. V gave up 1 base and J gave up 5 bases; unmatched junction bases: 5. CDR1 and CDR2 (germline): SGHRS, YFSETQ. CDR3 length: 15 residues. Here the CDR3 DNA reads TGCGCCAGCAGCTTGATAGCGGGAGCGGTAGATACGCAGTATTTT. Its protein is CASSLIAGAVDTQYF.

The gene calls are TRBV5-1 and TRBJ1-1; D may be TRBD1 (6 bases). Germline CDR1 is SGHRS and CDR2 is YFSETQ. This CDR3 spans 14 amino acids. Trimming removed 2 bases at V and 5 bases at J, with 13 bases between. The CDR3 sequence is CASSLGQSKTEAFF. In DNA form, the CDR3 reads TGCGCCAGCAGCTTAGGACAGAGCAAGACTGAAGCTTTCTTT.

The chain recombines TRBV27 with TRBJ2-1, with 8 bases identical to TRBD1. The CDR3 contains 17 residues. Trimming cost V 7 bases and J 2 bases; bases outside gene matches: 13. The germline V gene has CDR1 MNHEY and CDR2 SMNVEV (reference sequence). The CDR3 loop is CASIPTLGQETYNEQFF. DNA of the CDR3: TGTGCCAGCATACCAACCTTGGGACAGGAAACCTACAATGAGCAGTTCTTC.

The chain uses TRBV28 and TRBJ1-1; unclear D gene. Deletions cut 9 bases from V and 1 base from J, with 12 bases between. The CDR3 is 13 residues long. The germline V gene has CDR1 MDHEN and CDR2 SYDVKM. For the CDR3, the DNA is TGTGCCAGTGAAACAGCTTCGAACACTGAAGCTTTCTTT. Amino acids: CASETASNTEAFF.

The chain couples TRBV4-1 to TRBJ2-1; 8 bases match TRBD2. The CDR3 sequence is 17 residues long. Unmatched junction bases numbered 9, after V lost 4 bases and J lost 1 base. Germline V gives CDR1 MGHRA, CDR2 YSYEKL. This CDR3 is CASSPGALAGSYNEQFF. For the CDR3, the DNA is TGCGCCAGCAGCCCGGGGGCCTTAGCGGGATCCTACAATGAGCAGTTCTTC.

The CDR3 sequence: CASSQTGDGHRGLNEQYF. The CDR3 nucleotides are TGTGCCAGCAGCCAAACTGGGGACGGACATAGGGGGCTCAACGAGCAGTACTTC. This chain connects TRBV14 to TRBJ2-7, with 7 nucleotides matching TRBD1. The CDR3 is 18 residues long. The V gene's germline CDR1 is SGHDN and CDR2 FVKESK. With V trimmed by 2 bases and J by 5 bases, 18 bases remained unmatched.

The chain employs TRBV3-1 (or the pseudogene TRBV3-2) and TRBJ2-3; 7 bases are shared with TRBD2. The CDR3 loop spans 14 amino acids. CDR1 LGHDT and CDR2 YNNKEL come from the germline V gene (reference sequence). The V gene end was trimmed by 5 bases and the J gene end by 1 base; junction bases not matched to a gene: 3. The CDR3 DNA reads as TGTGCCAGCAGCACAACTAGCGGCACAGATACGCAGTATTTT. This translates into CASSTTSGTDTQYF.

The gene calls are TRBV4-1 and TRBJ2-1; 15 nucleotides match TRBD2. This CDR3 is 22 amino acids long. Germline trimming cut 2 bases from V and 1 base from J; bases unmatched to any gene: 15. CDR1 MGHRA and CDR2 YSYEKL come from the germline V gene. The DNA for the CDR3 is TGCGCCAGCAGCCAAAGTACCCCCGGGACTAGCGGGAGGACCCAGTCCTACAATGAGCAGTTCTTC. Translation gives CASSQSTPGTSGRTQSYNEQFF.

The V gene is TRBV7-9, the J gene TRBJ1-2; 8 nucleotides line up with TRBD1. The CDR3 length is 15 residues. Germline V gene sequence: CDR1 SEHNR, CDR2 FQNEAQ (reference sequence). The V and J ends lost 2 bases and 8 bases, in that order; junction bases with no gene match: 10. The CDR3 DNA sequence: TGTGCCAGCAGCTTACCCTTGGACAGGGTGGGAGGCTACACCTTC. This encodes CASSLPLDRVGGYTF. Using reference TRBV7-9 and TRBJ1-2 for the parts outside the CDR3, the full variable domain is DTGVSQNPRHKITKRGQNVTFRCDPISEHNRLYWYRQTLGQGPEFLTYFQNEAQLEKSRLLSDRFSAERPKGSFSTLEIQRTEQGDSAMYLCASSLPLDRVGGYTFGSGTRLTVV.

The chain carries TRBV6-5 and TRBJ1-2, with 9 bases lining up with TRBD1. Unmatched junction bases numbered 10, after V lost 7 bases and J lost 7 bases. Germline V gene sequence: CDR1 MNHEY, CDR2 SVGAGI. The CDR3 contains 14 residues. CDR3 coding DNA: TGTGCCAGCACTCTGACAGGGGGTCTTGGTGGCTACACCTTC. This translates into CASTLTGGLGGYTF.

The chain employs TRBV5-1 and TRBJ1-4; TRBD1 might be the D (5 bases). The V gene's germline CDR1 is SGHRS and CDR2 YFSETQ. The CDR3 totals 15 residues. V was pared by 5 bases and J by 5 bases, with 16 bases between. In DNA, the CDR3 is TGCGCCAGCAGTTACTTATCAGGGCAGAATGAAAAACTGTTTTTT. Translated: CASSYLSGQNEKLFF.

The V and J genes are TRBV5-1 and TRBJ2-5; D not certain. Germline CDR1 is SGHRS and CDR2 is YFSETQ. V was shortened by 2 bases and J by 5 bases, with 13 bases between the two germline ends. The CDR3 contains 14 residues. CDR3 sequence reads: CASSLLPNEETQYF. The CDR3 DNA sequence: TGCGCCAGCAGCTTACTACCTAATGAGGAGACCCAGTACTTC.

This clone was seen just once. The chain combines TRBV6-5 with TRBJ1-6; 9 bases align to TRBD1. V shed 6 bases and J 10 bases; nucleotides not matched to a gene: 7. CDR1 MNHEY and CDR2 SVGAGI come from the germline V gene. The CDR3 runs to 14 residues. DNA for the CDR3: TGTGCCAGCAGGGATGGGACAGGGTCATCACCCCTCCACTTT. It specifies CASRDGTGSSPLHF.